This T cell receptor beta chain originates from a study of shared clonotypes between healthy human individuals (dated by TCRdb to the early 2020s). As for the study more broadly: Two women and a few men aged 18 to 49 years were included in the cohort. To estimate repertoire size and how much clonotypes are shared between individuals, the study performed deep sequencing of blood TCR repertoires from about five healthy adults. Different laboratories and diverse techniques were used to prepare libraries and sequence TCR repertoires, to increase sequencing depth and limit assay-specific biases. Between about 0.85 and 9.5 billion PBMCs per donor were obtained by leukapheresis.

On the study overall, not on this receptor specifically: The genetic and exposure-history diversity represented was limited by the small number of donors. Pairwise subsampling led to the expectation that sequencing depth would affect the degree of clonotype sharing among donors. Only blood was sampled, and tissue TCR repertoires likely differ from those in blood.

The germline V gene sets CDR1 to MDHEN and CDR2 to SYDVKM. V is trimmed back by 6 bases and J by 1 base, and the junction contains 12 bases that no gene match accounts for. The CDR3 goes from the cysteine to the phenylalanine over 17 residues. Only the CDR3 DNA stays, 51 bases, in frame from base 1. The donors were healthy, HIV-negative adults who had no recently reported acute infections or vaccinations. Every donor was a Caucasian adult residing in Nashville, Tennessee, USA. In the unsorted samples, approximately 85 million PBMCs were counted, and genomic DNA was extracted using the QIAamp DNA Blood Mini kit. After blood collection by leukapheresis, PBMCs were isolated using Ficoll-Histopaque density gradient centrifugation and then cryopreserved in the vapor phase of liquid nitrogen. This clone was recorded a few times. The antigen this receptor binds is unknown. No clone much larger than this one lies a single base away; base qualities are absent.

Using the deep immunoSEQ assay, TCR CDR3 regions were amplified from genomic DNA by multiplex PCR. Extracted genomic DNA from each cell subset was distributed evenly across all wells of several immunoSEQ 96-well plates, and each plate was treated as a replicate. Each replicate PCR for unsorted PBMC received about 0.3 ug genomic DNA, equal to about 30,000 T cell genomes. Genomic DNA from unsorted PBMC was sequenced over ten immunoSEQ deep assay plates. The purified libraries were quantified using a Qubit 3.0 fluorometer, sized with a Bioanalyzer 2100, and then quantified again using the KAPA Library Quantification kit. Every immunoSEQ 96-well plate was sequenced on a dedicated single-read 150-cycle Illumina NextSeq 550 flow cell. The source study handled its data this way. The immunoSEQ output contained only junctional sequences without quality scores, so filtering could not match that applied to full-length reads. Sequences were annotated with PyIR, a Python wrapper for IgBLAST v1.9, and V/J genes and CDR3 were assigned using IMGT germline references. Reads were removed for weak V/J assignments (E-value above 1e-6), missing CDR3, stop codons, out-of-frame junctions, or ambiguous translated residues. A V3J clonotype was defined by an identical inferred V gene, J gene, and CDR3 amino acid sequence. The percentage overlap between two repertoires was calculated by dividing the number of shared unique clonotypes by the size of the smaller repertoire. RTK rarefaction, the Chao1 estimator, and Recon v2.1 estimates of unobserved clonotypes were used to assess repertoire richness. In TCRdb, the immuneACCESS table is reduced to in-frame sequences with V and J assigned. These tables do not hold every clone; where another copy was compared, an unresolved V gene accounts for under half, and the others remain unexplained. V, J and clone size reflect that table, while D and trimming were determined from the DNA. The sample table records hundreds of thousands of clones; roughly three quarters of these occur just once. The ten largest clonotypes hold roughly an eighth of the sample.

Sequencing was carried out using PBMCs. This sequence was found in a middle-aged woman in good health. Some clones in this sample may be carry-over from other donors' samples. The chain uses TRBV28 and TRBJ2-3; TRBD1 fits 8 bases in the junction. CDR3 loop: CASSPIDRGPRTDTQYF. The DNA reads as follows: TGTGCCAGCAGCCCGATCGACAGGGGCCCCCGCACAGATACGCAGTATTTT.